One sample yielded the 30 T cell receptor beta chains listed below, sequenced in a study of cytotoxic CD8 clonotypes in ibrutinib-treated CLL (dated by TCRdb to the early 2020s). Libraries came from the immunoSEQ multiplex PCR assay. The clones in this table, taken by TCRdb from immuneACCESS, are in-frame only. Not every clone is retained; where verified, under half of the shortfall comes from an unresolved V gene, and the cause of the rest is unknown. The sample profile shows nearly 25,000 clones; over 65% of them were found once. The top ten clonotypes cover around 44% of the sample. The sample's time point label, in plain terms: about eleven months on ibrutinib. The specimen comprised PBMCs, sampled after 12 months of ibrutinib treatment. All receptors come from a human donor with chronic lymphocytic leukemia.

The count of this clone is one. The gene calls are TRBV4-2 and TRBJ2-2, with 8 nucleotides matching TRBD2. Germline V gene lookup returns CDR1 LGHNA and CDR2 YNFKEQ. Trimming took 0 bases from V and 2 from J; bases not matched to a gene: 2. The CDR3 contains 16 residues. The CDR3 nucleotides are TGTGCCAGCAGCCAAGAGACTAGCGCCAACACCGGGGAGCTGTTTTTT. Its protein product is CASSQETSANTGELFF.

This clone turned up a few times. The V call is TRBV5-6, the J call TRBJ2-7; 8 nucleotides agree with TRBD1. Germline V lookup: CDR1 SGHDT, CDR2 YYEEEE. This CDR3 spans 14 amino acids. V lost 3 bases to trimming and J lost 3 bases; unmatched junction nucleotides: 5. The CDR3 region is CASSWETGDYEQYF. DNA for the CDR3: TGTGCCAGCAGCTGGGAGACAGGGGACTACGAGCAGTACTTC.

The gene calls are TRBV7-2 and TRBJ1-6, with unresolved D. Trimming took 6 bases from V and 9 from J, leaving 12 bases between them. The CDR3 totals 13 residues. CDR1 and CDR2 (germline): SGHTA, FQGNSA. DNA of the CDR3: TGTGCCAGCAGTTTGGGTAGGGCTTCACCCCTCCACTTT. This codes for CASSLGRASPLHF.

This clone was seen more than once but under ten times. The chain uses TRBV19 and TRBJ1-5; D gene unclear. V lost 6 bases and J lost 5, with 11 bases in between. The CDR3 runs 13 residues. Germline V lookup: CDR1 LNHDA, CDR2 SQIVND (reference sequence). For the CDR3, the DNA is TGTGCCAGTAGCCGGGCAGTTTATCAGCCCCAGCATTTT. Translation gives CASSRAVYQPQHF.

This clone showed up just once. The gene calls are TRBV30 and TRBJ1-1, with D unclear. V was trimmed by 2 bases and J by 1 base, leaving 8 bases between them. CDR3 size: 13 residues. Germline CDR1 reads GTSNPN; CDR2 reads SVGIG (reference sequence). CDR3: CAWSQDGNTEAFF. In DNA form, the CDR3 reads TGTGCCTGGAGTCAGGACGGGAACACTGAAGCTTTCTTT.

J is TRBJ2-2 and V is TRBV21-1. TRBV21-1 is described as a pseudogene. The CDR3 runs 12 residues. The CDR3 protein is CASSTPPGELFF. The CDR3 bases are TGTGCCAGCAGCACCCCCCCCGGGGAGCTGTTTTTT.

The gene calls are TRBV4-1 and TRBJ1-6; 10 bases match TRBD1. The CDR3 sequence is 16 residues long. V was clipped by 0 bases and J by 8 bases; unmatched bases: 4. Germline V gives CDR1 MGHRA, CDR2 YSYEKL. As DNA, the CDR3 is TGCGCCAGCAGCCAAGATGAGGACAGGGGGTATTCACCCCTCCACTTT. As protein: CASSQDEDRGYSPLHF.

The chain couples TRBV19 to TRBJ1-4, with 7 bases matching TRBD1. V shed 5 bases, J shed 5 bases, and the junction held 11 bases outside the gene matches. The CDR3 loop spans 16 amino acids. In germline, CDR1 is LNHDA, CDR2 SQIVND (reference sequence). The CDR3 DNA sequence: TGTGCCAGTAGTGCCGCCCGGCAGGGGGGAAATGAAAAACTGTTTTTT. Protein product: CASSAARQGGNEKLFF.

The genes are TRBV9 and TRBJ2-3; 13 bases map to TRBD2. Germline assignment: CDR1 SGDLS and CDR2 YYNGEE. The trim removed 2 bases at V and 2 bases at J, leaving 5 bases unmatched. CDR3 length: 17 amino acids. CDR3 nucleotide sequence: TGTGCCAGCAGCGTGACTAGCGGGGGGCTCCCCACAGATACGCAGTATTTT. Its protein is CASSVTSGGLPTDTQYF.

V is TRBV6-5 and J is TRBJ2-3; the match to TRBD2 covers 8 bases. Germline V lookup: CDR1 MNHEY, CDR2 SVGAGI. J was trimmed by 5 bases and V by 2 bases; bases with no gene match: 6. This CDR3 has 15 residues. The CDR3 loop reads CASSYRSGGQDTQYF. The CDR3 bases are TGTGCCAGCAGTTACCGGTCGGGGGGGCAAGATACGCAGTATTTT.

The V gene is TRBV23-1, the J gene TRBJ2-7; D is possibly TRBD2 (7 bases). TRBV23-1 is labeled an ORF, and its function is uncertain. This CDR3 has 15 amino acids. V was cut by 6 bases and J by 6 bases, with 21 bases left in between. CDR3 sequence (DNA): TGCGCCAGCAGCATAAGGGGGGGGCCCCGGGTCGAGCAGTACTTC. Residues: CASSIRGGPRVEQYF.

V is TRBV4-1 and J is TRBJ1-4; unclear D gene. Trimming pared 3 bases from V and 0 bases from J, leaving 8 bases between. CDR1 is MGHRA, CDR2 YSYEKL, per germline. The CDR3 length is 15 residues. CDR3 loop: CASSHLFATNEKLFF. The CDR3 region has the DNA TGCGCCAGCAGCCACCTCTTTGCAACTAATGAAAAACTGTTTTTT.

This chain uses TRBV7-2 with TRBJ2-7; TRBD1 might be the D (5 bases). Germline V CDR1 and CDR2: SGHTA, FQGNSA. The CDR3 has 13 residues. Deletions cut 4 bases from V and 2 bases from J, with 9 bases between. In DNA, the CDR3 is TGTGCCAGCAGCTCGGACATGACCTACGAGCAGTACTTC. It is translated as CASSSDMTYEQYF.

V and J are TRBV19 and TRBJ2-2; D ambiguous. The V gene's germline CDR1 is LNHDA and CDR2 SQIVND (reference sequence). The CDR3 is 13 residues long. Trimming pared 3 bases from V and 0 bases from J, leaving 2 bases between. CDR3 DNA: TGTGCCAGTAGTATGGCGAACACCGGGGAGCTGTTTTTT. Its translation is CASSMANTGELFF.

The CDR3 reads CASSFVTDTQYF. DNA of the CDR3: TGTGCCAGCAGCTTCGTAACAGATACGCAGTATTTT. This chain joins TRBV7-2 and TRBJ2-3, with D uncertain. CDR1 and CDR2 from the germline V gene are SGHTA and FQGNSA. Deletions cut 3 bases from V and 3 bases from J, with 4 bases between. The CDR3 runs to 12 residues.

The chain links TRBV5-1 to TRBJ1-4; D is possibly TRBD1 (5 bases). This CDR3 is built from 15 residues. CDR1 is SGHRS and CDR2 is YFSETQ in the germline V gene. V lost 4 bases to trimming and J lost 4 bases, with 14 bases between them. CDR3 nucleotides: TGCGCCAGCAGCGCCGGGACCCTCATTAATGAAAAACTGTTTTTT. This encodes CASSAGTLINEKLFF.

The genes are TRBV28 and TRBJ1-1; 8 bases align to TRBD1. Germline values: CDR1 MDHEN, CDR2 SYDVKM. This CDR3 spans 16 amino acids. The junction had 5 bases not matched to a gene; V was cut back by 2 bases and J by 0 bases. The CDR3 nucleotides are TGTGCCAGCAGTTTAATCCAGGGGGCTATGAACACTGAAGCTTTCTTT. This translates into CASSLIQGAMNTEAFF.

The chain combines TRBV28 with TRBJ2-5; 8 bases are a match to TRBD1. The CDR3 is 13 amino acids. V lost 8 bases and J lost 4; bases outside the gene matches: 6. Germline V gene sequence: CDR1 MDHEN, CDR2 SYDVKM. The CDR3: CASGQGGPETQYF. CDR3 DNA: TGTGCCAGCGGACAGGGCGGCCCAGAGACCCAGTACTTC.

The V gene is TRBV6-6, the J gene TRBJ1-2, with unresolved D. CDR1 is MNHNY and CDR2 is SVGAGI in the germline V gene (reference sequence). CDR3 size: 14 residues. The germline V and J ends were trimmed by 0 bases and 4 bases, with 9 bases remaining between them. In DNA form, the CDR3 reads TGTGCCAGCAGTTACTCGCAGGACCTCTATGGCTACACCTTC. It yields the protein CASSYSQDLYGYTF.

The chain carries TRBV5-5 and TRBJ1-1; D not certain. The ends were cut back, 4 bases at V and 8 bases at J, with 15 bases in the middle. Germline CDR1 SGHKS, CDR2 YYEKEE (reference sequence). This CDR3 has 13 amino acids. The CDR3 sequence: CASSEVMGWEAFF. The CDR3 coding sequence is TGTGCCAGCAGCGAGGTAATGGGCTGGGAAGCTTTCTTT.

This clone has more than one count but fewer than ten. This sequence joins TRBV7-2 and TRBJ2-3; tentatively, D is TRBD2 (7 bases). The CDR3 covers 17 residues. The V end lost 1 base, the J end lost 1 base, and 15 bases lay between the germline ends. Per the germline V gene, CDR1 is SGHTA and CDR2 is FQGNSA. The CDR3 region has the DNA TGTGCCAGCAGCTTAGGGTTGGGGGGGGCCCGCACAGATACGCAGTATTTT. This translates into CASSLGLGGARTDTQYF. Using reference TRBV7-2 and TRBJ2-3 for the parts outside the CDR3, the full variable domain is GAGVSQSPSNKVTEKGKDVELRCDPISGHTALYWYRQSLGQGLEFLIYFQGNSAPDKSGLPSDRFSAERTGGSVSTLTIQRTQQEDSAVYLCASSLGLGGARTDTQYFGPGTRLTVL.

The chain is built from TRBV19 and TRBJ2-2; D uncertain. From germline, CDR1 is LNHDA and CDR2 SQIVND (reference sequence). V lost 6 bases and J 8 bases, leaving 10 bases between the germline ends. The CDR3 consists of 12 residues. For the CDR3, the DNA is TGTGCCAGTAGGGAAGGTGGTGGGGAGCTGTTTTTT. Amino acids: CASREGGGELFF.

This clone was found a few times. This rearrangement joins TRBV25-1 to TRBJ1-2; D is possibly TRBD1 (5 bases). CDR1 and CDR2 (germline): MGHDK, SYGVNS. This CDR3 spans 11 amino acids. V was shortened by 3 bases and J by 8 bases, with 7 bases between the two germline ends. CDR3 sequence: CASSERGGYTF. The CDR3 DNA reads as TGTGCCAGCAGTGAGAGGGGCGGCTACACCTTC.

This clone was counted once. The V gene is TRBV5-1, the J gene TRBJ2-2; D may correspond to TRBD1 or TRBD2 (5 bases each). V lost 1 base and J 4 bases, leaving 8 bases between the germline ends. Germline-derived CDR1 and CDR2 are SGHRS and YFSETQ. The CDR3 totals 14 residues. The DNA of the CDR3 is TGCGCCAGCAGCTTGCGGGGCGGCACCGGGGAGCTGTTTTTT. This codes for CASSLRGGTGELFF. The complete variable domain, with remaining parts taken from reference TRBV5-1 and TRBJ2-2, reads KAGVTQTPRYLIKTRGQQVTLSCSPISGHRSVSWYQQTPGQGLQFLFEYFSETQRNKGNFPGRFSGRQFSNSRSEMNVSTLELGDSALYLCASSLRGGTGELFFGEGSRLTVL.

V is TRBV11-3 and J is TRBJ2-7; 7 nucleotides agree with TRBD1. This CDR3 region has 13 residues. The germline CDR1 and CDR2 sequences are SGHNT and YENEEA. Trimming took 5 bases from V and 3 from J; bases not matched to a gene: 4. The CDR3 DNA is TGTGCCAGCAGCCTTCGGACAGGCTACGAGCAGTACTTC. Its translation is CASSLRTGYEQYF.

The V gene is TRBV27, the J gene TRBJ1-5; D is ambiguous. The CDR3 length is 14 residues. Trimming removed 8 bases at V and 6 bases at J, with 17 bases between. The germline V gene encodes CDR1 MNHEY and CDR2 SMNVEV (reference sequence). CDR3 in amino acids: CASALGGEGQPQHF. Here the CDR3 DNA reads TGTGCCAGCGCCTTGGGCGGGGAGGGTCAGCCCCAGCATTTT.

V usage is TRBV5-4 and J usage is TRBJ2-5, with 10 bases identical to TRBD2. V shed 2 bases, J shed 5 bases, and the junction held 12 bases outside the gene matches. The CDR3 is 17 residues long. Germline V CDR1 and CDR2: SGHNT, YYREEE (reference sequence). This CDR3 reads CASSLRTSGPLGETQYF. The CDR3, as DNA: TGTGCCAGCAGCTTAAGGACTAGCGGACCCTTGGGGGAGACCCAGTACTTC.

This clone has a handful of counts. The V gene is TRBV28, the J gene TRBJ2-2; D may be TRBD1 (6 bases). This CDR3 region has 14 residues. The V end lost 6 bases, the J end lost 0 bases, and 8 bases lay between the germline ends. Germline V CDR1 and CDR2: MDHEN, SYDVKM. The CDR3 reads CASRDSANTGELFF. CDR3 coding DNA: TGTGCCAGCAGGGACAGCGCGAACACCGGGGAGCTGTTTTTT.

The V call is TRBV11-3, the J call TRBJ2-2; 13 bases line up with TRBD2. This CDR3 region has 15 residues. Germline V gene lookup returns CDR1 SGHNT and CDR2 YENEEA. Germline trimming cut 5 bases from V and 5 bases from J; bases unmatched to any gene: 2. CDR3 sequence reads: CASSRTSGGTGELFF. The CDR3 DNA reads as TGTGCCAGCAGCCGGACTAGCGGGGGAACCGGGGAGCTGTTTTTT.

This clone was picked up one time. V is TRBV12-2 and J is TRBJ2-3. TRBV12-2 corresponds to a pseudogene. This CDR3 region has 13 residues. The CDR3 reads CSPQGGFADTQYF. CDR3 DNA: TGTTCCCCCCAGGGGGGGTTCGCAGATACGCAGTATTTT.